Listed below are T cell receptor beta chains from one sample, sequenced in a study of neurological immune-mediated disorders. One entry per CDR3 protein, called by TCRdb with MiXCR from the 5' RACE reads. In the table there are about 45,000 distinct CDR3 sequences, approximately 13% of which are singletons. Sequenced sample: PBMCs. All receptors come from a man in his thirties or forties in good health. CDR3s include the opening cysteine and the closing phenylalanine or tryptophan. Each record gives: clone size, D gene, J gene, V gene, CDR3 DNA, CDR3 protein. A D gene is named only where the DNA matches it firmly. Size is omitted from some rows. Given values are once, few, many or a class for expanded clones.

many	NA	TRBJ1-2	TRBV5-1	TGCGCCAGCAGCTTGATGGCAGGCCTGAACAAAGGCTACACCTTC	CASSLMAGLNKGYTF
medium-sized	NA	TRBJ2-5	TRBV28	TGTGCCAGCACCCGCGTGGGCCCCGAAGGAGAGACCCAGTACTTC	CASTRVGPEGETQYF
many	TRBD1	TRBJ1-2	TRBV29-1	TGCATCGACAGGGTTGCGAACTATGGCTACACCTTC	CIDRVANYGYTF
NA	NA	TRBJ2-1	TRBV29-1	TGCAGCGTTGTGAAGGCGGTCTCCTACAATGAGCAGTTCTTC	CSVVKAVSYNEQFF
many	NA	TRBJ1-1	TRBV5-1	TGCGCCAGCAGCTTGGGAGGGGCGCTAGGGAACACTGAAGCTTTCTTT	CASSLGGALGNTEAFF
many	TRBD1	TRBJ2-7	TRBV5-1	TGCGCCAGCAGCTTAGGGGACAGCCCGCGGCTCTACGAGCAGTACTTC	CASSLGDSPRLYEQYF
many	NA	TRBJ1-1	TRBV7-9	TGTGCCAGCACCACTCGGGATAGGACTGAAGCTTTCTTT	CASTTRDRTEAFF
many	TRBD1	TRBJ1-3	TRBV20-1	TGCAGTGCTAGAGGCGGGACAGGGGGCGGAACCATATATTTT	CSARGGTGGGTIYF
NA	NA	TRBJ2-7	TRBV5-1	TGCGCCAGCAGCTTGGACGGGACTTATTACGAGCAGTACTTC	CASSLDGTYYEQYF
many	NA	TRBJ2-1	TRBV27	TGTGCCAGCAGTTTATTCCGACACAATGAGCAGTTCTTC	CASSLFRHNEQFF
many	TRBD1	TRBJ1-5	TRBV9	TGTGCCAGCAGCCAGGGGGGAATGCGCAATCAGCCCCAGCATTTT	CASSQGGMRNQPQHF
many	NA	TRBJ1-5	TRBV27	TGTGCCAGCTCTTCGGGACCCGGGGCGGGTCAGCCCCAGCATTTT	CASSSGPGAGQPQHF
many	TRBD2	TRBJ2-3	TRBV28	TGTGCCAGCAGTTCCCGAGCGGGGGGCACAGATACGCAGTATTTT	CASSSRAGGTDTQYF
NA	NA	TRBJ2-5	TRBV6-2/TRBV6-3	TGTGCCAGCAGTTCATCTGTCGGGGGCTCTTGGGAGACCCAGTACTTC	CASSSSVGGSWETQYF
many	NA	TRBJ2-7	TRBV12-3/TRBV12-4	TGTGCCAGCAGCTTCCCGTCCTACGAGCAGTACTTC	CASSFPSYEQYF
many	TRBD2	TRBJ2-3	TRBV18	TGTGCCAGCTCATCGGGACTAGCGGGAGCCACAGATACGCAGTATTTT	CASSSGLAGATDTQYF
many	NA	TRBJ2-2	TRBV6-1	TGTGCCAGCAGTGATACCGGGGTGGGCGTCGGGGAGCTGTTTTTT	CASSDTGVGVGELFF
many	NA	TRBJ2-7	TRBV20-1	TGCAGTGCTAGAGATCCACTGGCCTACGAGCAGTACTTC	CSARDPLAYEQYF
many	NA	TRBJ2-2	TRBV4-2	TGTGCCAGCAGCCAAGATCAGACCTACGTCCGTTCGGGTGGGGAGCTGTTTTTT	CASSQDQTYVRSGGELFF
many	TRBD2	TRBJ2-3	TRBV5-1	TGCGCCAGCGCCCGGGGGGACACAGATACGCAGTATTTT	CASARGDTDTQYF
many	NA	TRBJ1-1	TRBV5-5	TGTGCCAGCAGCTTGCCCGGGCAGGGCCTGGGCACTGAAGCTTTCTTT	CASSLPGQGLGTEAFF
many	TRBD2	TRBJ2-1	TRBV20-1	TGCAGTGCTGGCTTAGGGACTAGCGGGACCCTCAAGCAGTTCTTC	CSAGLGTSGTLKQFF
few	NA	TRBJ1-3	TRBV6-6	TGTGCCAGCAGTTACGGGCAGTCAATCTCTGGAAACACCATATATTTT	CASSYGQSISGNTIYF
many	TRBD2	TRBJ2-1	TRBV5-1	TGCGCCACAGCGGCGGGAGGGTCCTACAATGAGCAGTTCTTC	CATAAGGSYNEQFF
many	NA	TRBJ2-5	TRBV5-1	TGCGCCAGCAGCTTGGGACGGACTAATAAAGAGACCCAGTACTTC	CASSLGRTNKETQYF